Listed below are T cell receptor beta chains from one sample, sequenced in a study of T cells in Graves' hyperthyroidism and ophthalmopathy. TCRdb reprocessed the multiplex PCR reads with MiXCR, giving one entry per CDR3 protein. The table lists approximately 600,000 distinct CDR3 sequences, less than 25% of them singletons. The sample taken for sequencing was blood. Receptor source: a man aged 25-40 years with Graves' ophthalmopathy. The CDR3 runs from the conserved cysteine through the conserved F or W. Fields, in order: V gene, D gene, CDR3 protein. A D gene is named only where the DNA matches it firmly.

v_call: TRBV7-2; d_call: -; cdr3_aa: CASSLGALRDFWKWYGYTF
v_call: TRBV28; d_call: -; cdr3_aa: CASSFLGEADADTQYF
v_call: TRBV2; d_call: TRBD2; cdr3_aa: CAAGKGGSYNEQFF
v_call: TRBV28; d_call: -; cdr3_aa: CASSFVFGVGYEQYF
v_call: TRBV12-3/TRBV12-4; d_call: -; cdr3_aa: CASSKTGANEQFF
v_call: TRBV3-1; d_call: -; cdr3_aa: CASSQGGGNTIYF
v_call: TRBV10-3; d_call: TRBD2; cdr3_aa: CAIREREVNTGELFF
v_call: TRBV7-9; d_call: -; cdr3_aa: CASSESGAGEQFF
v_call: TRBV20-1; d_call: -; cdr3_aa: CSAREPPGAEAFF
v_call: TRBV28; d_call: TRBD2; cdr3_aa: CASSGLAGSDEQFF
v_call: TRBV28; d_call: TRBD1; cdr3_aa: CASSSPHRGFSYEQYF
v_call: TRBV28; d_call: TRBD2; cdr3_aa: CASSTAELAGGADEQYF
v_call: TRBV2; d_call: -; cdr3_aa: CASMADRGSNQPQHF
v_call: TRBV20-1; d_call: -; cdr3_aa: CSASRGNYNEQFF
v_call: TRBV6-1; d_call: -; cdr3_aa: CASSEAAGVLYLNTEAFF
v_call: TRBV12-3/TRBV12-4; d_call: -; cdr3_aa: CASSFYRQPQHF
v_call: TRBV7-2; d_call: TRBD2; cdr3_aa: CASSQVAGPRDTQYF
v_call: TRBV4-1; d_call: -; cdr3_aa: CASSQDSLQETQYF
v_call: TRBV10-3; d_call: TRBD1; cdr3_aa: CAISEAGTGDSPLHF
v_call: TRBV27; d_call: -; cdr3_aa: CASSLLWGDSPLHF
v_call: TRBV28; d_call: -; cdr3_aa: CASSFDRPNQPQHF
v_call: TRBV3-1; d_call: -; cdr3_aa: CASSQRWNEKLFF
v_call: TRBV6-5; d_call: TRBD1; cdr3_aa: CASSYAGQGNIQYF
v_call: TRBV15; d_call: TRBD2; cdr3_aa: CATSSETSASFYNEQFF
v_call: TRBV28; d_call: -; cdr3_aa: CASSRPRWNTGELFF
v_call: TRBV12-3/TRBV12-4; d_call: -; cdr3_aa: CASSHPPSGAGSYNEQFF
v_call: TRBV11-2; d_call: -; cdr3_aa: CASSLGSGAIYGYTF
v_call: TRBV5-6; d_call: -; cdr3_aa: CASSFGLREQFF
v_call: TRBV30; d_call: -; cdr3_aa: CACGGRGVNTEAFF
v_call: TRBV20-1; d_call: TRBD2; cdr3_aa: CSARTSGRATFSYEQYF
v_call: TRBV28; d_call: -; cdr3_aa: CASSSGNTGELFF
v_call: TRBV24-1; d_call: -; cdr3_aa: CATRVGGAGTDTQYF
v_call: TRBV5-1; d_call: -; cdr3_aa: CASSLEIQGNEQFF
v_call: TRBV11-2; d_call: TRBD1; cdr3_aa: CASSIDRGFEAFF
v_call: TRBV6-2/TRBV6-3; d_call: -; cdr3_aa: CASSNHGILPEQYF
v_call: TRBV29-1; d_call: -; cdr3_aa: CSVDQGNIQYF
v_call: TRBV10-3; d_call: -; cdr3_aa: CAISGEGGNQPQHF
v_call: TRBV12-3/TRBV12-4; d_call: TRBD1; cdr3_aa: CASSHDRVSSPLHF
v_call: TRBV16; d_call: -; cdr3_aa: CASSQSGGEGTEAFF
v_call: TRBV6-2/TRBV6-3; d_call: -; cdr3_aa: CASSRTAGGGEQYF
v_call: TRBV7-8; d_call: -; cdr3_aa: CASSDKRVTNTGELFF
v_call: TRBV30; d_call: -; cdr3_aa: CAWSEIANYGYTF
v_call: TRBV15; d_call: TRBD2; cdr3_aa: CATSTKAGLAGGSADTQYF
v_call: TRBV4-2; d_call: -; cdr3_aa: CASSQEVEGIPEAFF
v_call: TRBV7-2; d_call: -; cdr3_aa: CASSPQGSFGNTIYF
v_call: TRBV5-1; d_call: TRBD2; cdr3_aa: CASSLRTSGDNEQFF
v_call: TRBV20-1; d_call: TRBD2; cdr3_aa: CSARDHFSGSYEQYF
v_call: TRBV5-6; d_call: TRBD2; cdr3_aa: CASSLGGSTETQYF
v_call: TRBV30; d_call: -; cdr3_aa: CAWNLDRTDTQYF
v_call: TRBV7-8; d_call: TRBD2; cdr3_aa: CASNPGGGYNEQFF
v_call: TRBV5-1; d_call: -; cdr3_aa: CASSGTINLSYNEQFF